This TCR beta chain was identified during a study of shared clonotypes between healthy human individuals. Regarding this clone: Antigen unknown.

Findings and caveats of the study: Naive subsets generally exceeded memory subsets in estimated richness.

Caucasian adults residing in Nashville, Tennessee made up all the donors. CD4+ cell separation produced CD45RA+ naive and CD45RA-negative memory subsets. Assay: immunoSEQ multiplex PCR; the TCRdb copy retains only in-frame clones and omits some. The data show about 1.1 million clones, around 77% seen once. This CDR3 is built from 14 residues. Trimming removed 2 bases from V and 4 bases from J, with 13 bases in between. Germline V gene sequence: CDR1 SGHRS, CDR2 YFSETQ. Sample: memory CD4+ T cells from PBMCs. This sample's subset: CD45RA-negative fraction. This clonotype originated in a man in his late teens or twenties in good health. Some clones in this sample may be carry-over from other donors' samples. The chain combines TRBV5-1 with TRBJ2-7; TRBD1 might be the D (5 bases). The DNA for the CDR3 is TGCGCCAGCAGCTTAGGGGCCCAGTGGTACGAGCAGTACTTC. It translates to CASSLGAQWYEQYF.